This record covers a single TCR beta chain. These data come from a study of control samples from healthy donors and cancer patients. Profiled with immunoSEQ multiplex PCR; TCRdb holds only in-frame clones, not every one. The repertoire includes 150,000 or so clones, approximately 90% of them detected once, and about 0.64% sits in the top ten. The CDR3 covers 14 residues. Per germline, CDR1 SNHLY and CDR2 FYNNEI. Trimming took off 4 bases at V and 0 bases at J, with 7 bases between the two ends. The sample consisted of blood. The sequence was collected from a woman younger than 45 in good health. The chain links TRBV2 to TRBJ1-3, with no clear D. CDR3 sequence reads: CASSGRTSGNTIYF. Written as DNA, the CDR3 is TGTGCCAGCAGTGGGCGGACCTCTGGAAACACCATATATTTT.